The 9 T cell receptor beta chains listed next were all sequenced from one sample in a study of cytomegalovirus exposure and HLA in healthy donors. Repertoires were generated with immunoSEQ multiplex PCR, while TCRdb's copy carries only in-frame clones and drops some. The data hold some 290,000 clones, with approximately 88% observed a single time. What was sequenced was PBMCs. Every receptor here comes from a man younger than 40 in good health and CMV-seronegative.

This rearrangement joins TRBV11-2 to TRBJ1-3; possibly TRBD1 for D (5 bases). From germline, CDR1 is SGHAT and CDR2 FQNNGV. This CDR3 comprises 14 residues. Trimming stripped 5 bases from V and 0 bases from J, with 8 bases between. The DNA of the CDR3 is TGTGCCAGCAGCAGACAGAACTCTGGAAACACCATATATTTT. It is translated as CASSRQNSGNTIYF.

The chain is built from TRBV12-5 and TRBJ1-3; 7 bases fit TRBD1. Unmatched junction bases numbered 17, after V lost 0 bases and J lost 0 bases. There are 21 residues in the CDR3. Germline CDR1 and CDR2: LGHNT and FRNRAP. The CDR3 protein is CASGLVNFVRTGVSSGNTIYF. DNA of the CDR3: TGTGCTAGTGGTTTGGTAAATTTCGTGAGGACAGGCGTTAGCTCTGGAAACACCATATATTTT.

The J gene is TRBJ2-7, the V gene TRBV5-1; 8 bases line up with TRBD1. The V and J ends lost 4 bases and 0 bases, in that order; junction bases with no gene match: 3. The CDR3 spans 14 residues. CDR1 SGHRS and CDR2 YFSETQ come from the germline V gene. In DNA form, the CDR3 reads TGCGCCAGCAGCCCAGACAGGGGCTCCTACGAGCAGTACTTC. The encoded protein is CASSPDRGSYEQYF.

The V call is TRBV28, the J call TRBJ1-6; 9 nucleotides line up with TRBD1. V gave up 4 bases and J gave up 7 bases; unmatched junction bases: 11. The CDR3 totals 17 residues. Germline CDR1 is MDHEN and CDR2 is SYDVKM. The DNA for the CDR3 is TGTGCCAGCAGTTCGACAGGGGGACGAGGTTGGAATTCACCCCTCCACTTT. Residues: CASSSTGGRGWNSPLHF.

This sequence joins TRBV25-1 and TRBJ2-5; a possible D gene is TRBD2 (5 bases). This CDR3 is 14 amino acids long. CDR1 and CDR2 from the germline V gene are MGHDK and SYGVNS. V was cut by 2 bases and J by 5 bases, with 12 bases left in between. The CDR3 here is CASSEAGWRETQYF. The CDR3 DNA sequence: TGTGCCAGCAGTGAAGCTGGTTGGAGGGAGACCCAGTACTTC.

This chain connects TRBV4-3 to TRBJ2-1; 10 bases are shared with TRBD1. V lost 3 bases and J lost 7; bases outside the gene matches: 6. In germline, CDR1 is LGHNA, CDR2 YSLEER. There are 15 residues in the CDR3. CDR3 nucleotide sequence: TGCGCCAGCAGCCAGGGATGGACAGGGGGGAATGAGCAGTTCTTC. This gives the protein CASSQGWTGGNEQFF.

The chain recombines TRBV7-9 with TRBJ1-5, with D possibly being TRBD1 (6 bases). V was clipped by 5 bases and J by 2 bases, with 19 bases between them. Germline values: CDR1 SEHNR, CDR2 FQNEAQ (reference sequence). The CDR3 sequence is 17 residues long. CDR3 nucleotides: TGTGCCAGCAGCGCCTTATCCGACAGGTCTGGCAATCAGCCCCAGCATTTT. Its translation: CASSALSDRSGNQPQHF.

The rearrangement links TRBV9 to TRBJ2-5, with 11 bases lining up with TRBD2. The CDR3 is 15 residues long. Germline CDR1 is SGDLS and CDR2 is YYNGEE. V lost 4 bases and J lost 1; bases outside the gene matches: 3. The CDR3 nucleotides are TGTGCCAGCAGCCTTACTAGCGGGGGCCAAGAGACCCAGTACTTC. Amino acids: CASSLTSGGQETQYF.

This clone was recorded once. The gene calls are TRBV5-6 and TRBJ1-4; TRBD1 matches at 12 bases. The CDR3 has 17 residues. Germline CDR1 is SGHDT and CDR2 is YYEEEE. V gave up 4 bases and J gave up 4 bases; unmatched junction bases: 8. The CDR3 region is CASSARDRGQVNEKLFF. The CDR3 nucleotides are TGTGCCAGCAGCGCCCGGGACAGGGGGCAAGTTAATGAAAAACTGTTTTTT.